A selection of T cell receptor beta chains follows, all from one sample in a study of T cell responses to AZD1222 COVID-19 vaccine. Method: immunoSEQ multiplex PCR; TCRdb's copy keeps in-frame clones and lacks some. The data hold more than 45,000 clones, with roughly 83% observed a single time. The input for sequencing was peripheral blood, taken on day 0 of AZD1222 vaccination. These receptors all come from an adult in good health. The CDR3 runs from the conserved cysteine through the conserved F or W. D genes are given only for firm matches. The listing skips clone size in some rows; elsewhere it reads once, few, many or a size class.

j_call,d_call,clone_size,cdr3_length,v_call,cdr3_aa,cdr3_nt
TRBJ1-1,NA,NA,11,TRBV11-3,CASSSHTEAFF,TGTGCCAGCAGCTCTCACACTGAAGCTTTCTTT
TRBJ1-2,TRBD1,NA,13,TRBV5-1,CASSFTGGSGYTF,TGCGCCAGCAGCTTTACAGGGGGGAGTGGCTACACCTTC
TRBJ2-6,NA,once,12,TRBV30,CAKNSGANVLTF,TGTGCCAAGAACTCTGGGGCCAACGTCCTGACTTTC
TRBJ1-2,NA,NA,13,TRBV7-2,CASSSSGTTGYTF,TGTGCCAGCAGCTCATCCGGGACAACTGGCTACACCTTC
TRBJ1-2,NA,once,13,TRBV6-5,CASKMRGSNGYTF,TGTGCCAGCAAAATGAGGGGATCAAATGGCTACACCTTC
TRBJ2-2,NA,NA,12,TRBV12-3/TRBV12-4,CASSPPSGELFF,TGTGCCAGCAGTCCCCCTAGCGGGGAGCTGTTTTTT
TRBJ2-5,NA,once,14,TRBV10-3,CAISRGPDQETQYF,TGTGCCATCAGTCGGGGGCCAGACCAAGAGACCCAGTACTTC
TRBJ1-1,NA,once,12,TRBV4-3,CASSQGSTEAFF,TGCGCCAGCAGCCAGGGGTCCACTGAAGCTTTCTTT
TRBJ2-1,NA,NA,16,TRBV5-5,CASSPRLRTLSNEQFF,TGTGCCAGCAGCCCACGTCTAAGAACCTTATCGAATGAGCAGTTCTTC
TRBJ1-1,NA,NA,14,TRBV15,CATSRDRAGADRIF,TGTGCCACCAGCAGAGATCGGGCGGGGGCGGATCGGATCTTT
TRBJ2-1,NA,NA,13,TRBV29-1,CSVVPRERDEQFF,TGCAGCGTTGTCCCTCGGGAGCGGGATGAGCAGTTCTTC
TRBJ2-3,NA,NA,14,TRBV6-2/TRBV6-3,CASSYPPSSDTQYF,TGTGCCAGCAGTTACCCACCCAGCTCAGATACGCAGTATTTT
TRBJ2-1,NA,NA,14,TRBV28,CASRVYTALNEQFF,TGTGCCAGCCGAGTTTATACTGCATTAAATGAGCAGTTCTTC
TRBJ1-5,NA,NA,13,TRBV5-1,CASSEQGPEPQHF,TGCGCCAGCAGCGAACAGGGTCCGGAGCCCCAGCATTTT
TRBJ2-7,NA,NA,15,TRBV19,CASKTGDDQSNEQYF,TGTGCCAGTAAAACCGGGGACGACCAGAGTAACGAGCAGTACTTC
TRBJ2-7,TRBD1,NA,15,TRBV7-3,CASSPRTGGPYEQYF,TGTGCCAGCAGCCCTCGGACAGGGGGTCCCTACGAGCAGTACTTC
TRBJ1-5,NA,NA,13,TRBV7-2,CASSPGLQQPQHF,TGTGCCAGCAGCCCAGGGCTTCAGCAGCCCCAGCATTTT
TRBJ1-2,TRBD1,once,15,TRBV6-5,CASSYSLLRGLRYTF,TGTGCCAGCAGTTACTCTTTATTAAGGGGGCTGCGCTACACCTTC
TRBJ2-7,NA,NA,16,TRBV4-1,CASSQGQIGLYYEQYF,TGCGCCAGCAGCCAAGGTCAAATTGGTCTCTACTACGAGCAGTACTTC
TRBJ2-1,NA,NA,16,TRBV9,CASSPTVRRGHNEQFF,TGTGCCAGCAGCCCAACCGTGCGGAGGGGGCACAATGAGCAGTTCTTC
TRBJ2-3,NA,few,13,TRBV7-7,CASSSGKGFTQYF,TGTGCCAGCAGCTCGGGAAAGGGTTTCACGCAGTATTTT
TRBJ2-7,NA,NA,14,TRBV10-3,CAIRFSDIYYEQYF,TGTGCCATCAGATTTTCGGACATCTACTACGAGCAGTACTTC
TRBJ2-7,TRBD1,once,16,TRBV6-1,CASSVAGTAGRGEQYF,TGTGCCAGCAGTGTAGCAGGGACAGCTGGCAGGGGGGAGCAGTACTTC
TRBJ1-1,NA,NA,14,TRBV4-3,CASSQAGENTEAFF,TGCGCCAGCAGCCAAGCGGGAGAGAACACTGAAGCTTTCTTT
TRBJ1-4,NA,NA,12,TRBV11-3,CASSSPNEKLFF,TGTGCCAGCAGCTCCCCTAATGAAAAACTGTTTTTT
TRBJ1-1,NA,NA,16,TRBV5-4,CASSLAISEPNTEAFF,TGTGCCAGCAGCTTGGCCATATCCGAGCCTAACACTGAAGCTTTCTTT
TRBJ1-2,NA,NA,14,TRBV24-1,CATSDSGTNYGYTF,TGTGCCACCAGTGATTCGGGCACCAACTATGGCTACACCTTC
TRBJ2-2,NA,few,13,TRBV5-1,CASSLVPDRELFF,TGCGCCAGCAGCTTGGTCCCAGACCGGGAGCTGTTTTTT
TRBJ2-1,NA,NA,17,TRBV24-1,CATSDLPWGGTRPEQFF,TGTGCCACCAGTGATTTGCCGTGGGGCGGGACCCGTCCCGAGCAGTTCTTC
TRBJ2-2,NA,NA,13,TRBV7-2,CASSIQRPGELFF,TGTGCCAGCAGCATACAGCGTCCCGGGGAGCTGTTTTTT
TRBJ2-3,NA,NA,15,TRBV5-4,CASSLPPGATDTQYF,TGTGCCAGCAGCTTGCCCCCCGGGGCGACAGATACGCAGTATTTT
TRBJ1-1,TRBD1,NA,14,TRBV7-9,CASSWGQGSTEAFF,TGTGCCAGCAGCTGGGGACAGGGAAGCACTGAAGCTTTCTTT
TRBJ1-4,NA,once,15,TRBV19,CATKDSPATNEKLFF,TGTGCCACTAAGGACAGTCCTGCAACTAATGAAAAACTGTTTTTT
TRBJ1-2,TRBD1,NA,14,TRBV5-5,CASSLVFLQGYYTF,TGTGCCAGCAGCTTGGTGTTCCTACAGGGGTACTACACCTTC
TRBJ2-7,NA,NA,11,TRBV18,CASSSSYEQYF,TGTGCCAGCTCATCCTCCTACGAGCAGTACTTC
TRBJ2-5,TRBD2,NA,19,TRBV6-2/TRBV6-3,CASSPLGLAGREGQETQYF,TGTGCCAGCAGCCCCCTTGGACTAGCGGGAAGGGAGGGCCAAGAGACCCAGTACTTC
TRBJ2-5,NA,NA,14,TRBV6-5,CASRKTGLQETQYF,TGTGCCAGCAGGAAAACAGGACTCCAAGAGACCCAGTACTTC
TRBJ1-2,NA,few,16,TRBV3-1/TRBV3-2,CASSQLAGRTVYGYTF,TGTGCCAGCAGCCAACTCGCCGGACGGACCGTCTATGGCTACACCTTC
TRBJ2-3,NA,NA,20,TRBV6-1,CASSVRTGHIGGRAVDTQYF,TGTGCCAGCAGTGTACGGACAGGGCATATCGGCGGGAGGGCGGTAGATACGCAGTATTTT
TRBJ1-6,TRBD1,NA,12,TRBV27,CASRTGISPLHF,TGTGCCAGCCGGACAGGAATTTCACCCCTCCACTTT
TRBJ2-1,TRBD2,few,12,TRBV25-1,CASTSGRGEQFF,TGTGCCAGCACTAGCGGGAGGGGGGAGCAGTTCTTC
TRBJ2-7,NA,NA,13,TRBV12-3/TRBV12-4,CASSWDRNYEQYF,TGTGCCAGCAGTTGGGACCGCAACTACGAGCAGTACTTC
TRBJ2-5,NA,NA,14,TRBV6-5,CASMTDGSQETQYF,TGTGCCAGCATGACCGACGGATCTCAAGAGACCCAGTACTTC
TRBJ1-5,NA,NA,14,TRBV4-2,CASSRTVSNQPQHF,TGTGCCAGCAGCCGCACAGTTAGCAATCAGCCCCAGCATTTT
TRBJ1-5,NA,NA,15,TRBV7-2,CASSPSGGLNQPQHF,TGTGCCAGCAGCCCCTCCGGCGGTTTAAATCAGCCCCAGCATTTT
TRBJ2-5,TRBD2,NA,14,TRBV5-1,CASSLVPGLGTQYF,TGCGCCAGCAGCTTAGTGCCGGGACTAGGGACCCAGTACTTC
TRBJ2-1,TRBD1,once,14,TRBV9,CASSVGQGAHEQFF,TGTGCCAGCAGCGTGGGACAGGGAGCTCATGAGCAGTTCTTC
TRBJ1-5,NA,NA,15,TRBV5-8,CASSPWTDSNQPQHF,TGTGCCAGCAGCCCGTGGACGGATAGCAATCAGCCCCAGCATTTT